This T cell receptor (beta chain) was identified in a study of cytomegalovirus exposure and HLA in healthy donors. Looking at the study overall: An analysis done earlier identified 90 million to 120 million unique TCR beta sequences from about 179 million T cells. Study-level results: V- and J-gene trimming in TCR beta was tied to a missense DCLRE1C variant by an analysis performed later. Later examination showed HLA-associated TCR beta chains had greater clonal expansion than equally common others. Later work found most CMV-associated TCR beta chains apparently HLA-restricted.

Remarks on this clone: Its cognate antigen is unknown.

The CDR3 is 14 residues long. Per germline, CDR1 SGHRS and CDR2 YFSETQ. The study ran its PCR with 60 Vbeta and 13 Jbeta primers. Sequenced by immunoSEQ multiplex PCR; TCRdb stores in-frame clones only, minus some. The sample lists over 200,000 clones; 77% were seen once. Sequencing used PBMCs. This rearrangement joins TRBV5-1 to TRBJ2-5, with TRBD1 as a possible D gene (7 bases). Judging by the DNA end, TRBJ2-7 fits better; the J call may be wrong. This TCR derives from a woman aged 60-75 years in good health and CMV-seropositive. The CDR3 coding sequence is TGCGCCAGCAGCTTGCAGGGGGACTTGCGCGAGCAGTACTTC. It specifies CASSLQGDLREQYF.